This is a list of T cell receptor beta chains from one sample in a study of CD8 T cells in ankylosing spondylitis. One entry per CDR3 protein, called by TCRdb with MiXCR from the 5' RACE reads. The sample holds roughly 200,000 distinct CDR3 sequences; about 26% are singletons and the top ten take just over 6.5%. What was sequenced was blood, either unsorted or a sorted T cell fraction (not recorded which). Receptors originate from a male donor with ankylosing spondylitis or in good health (not recorded which). Both conserved end residues are part of each CDR3. The D gene is left open where the match is weak. Part of the rows lack a size; the others show once, few, many or a class for expanded clones.

CSARDLGAGEETQYF | TGCAGTGCTAGAGATCTTGGGGCAGGGGAAGAGACCCAGTACTTC | NA | NA | TRBJ2-5 | TRBV20-1
CSARDGSGYNEQFF | TGCAGTGCTAGAGATGGCAGCGGCTACAATGAGCAGTTCTTC | NA | NA | TRBJ2-1 | TRBV20-1
CASSYTGGGSYF | TGTGCCAGCAGTTACACAGGGGGGGGCTCGTACTTC | NA | NA | TRBJ2-7 | TRBV12-3/TRBV12-4
CSVDPQDTQYF | TGCAGCGTTGACCCACAAGATACGCAGTATTTT | many | NA | TRBJ2-3 | TRBV29-1
CASSANLRDRAGEQYF | TGTGCCAGCAGCGCCAATTTGCGGGACCGAGCGGGGGAGCAGTACTTC | few | TRBD2 | TRBJ2-7 | TRBV7-2
CSAIQTGSHGYTF | TGCAGTGCTATCCAGACAGGGTCCCATGGCTACACCTTC | once | TRBD1 | TRBJ1-2 | TRBV20-1
CSAREVQGLAGLNEQFF | TGCAGTGCTAGAGAAGTCCAGGGACTAGCGGGATTGAATGAGCAGTTCTTC | NA | TRBD2 | TRBJ2-1 | TRBV20-1
CSARVPGNTEAFF | TGCAGTGCTAGAGTTCCGGGTAACACTGAAGCTTTCTTT | NA | NA | TRBJ1-1 | TRBV20-1
CSARPLGWGTQYF | TGCAGTGCTAGACCATTAGGGTGGGGGACCCAGTACTTC | few | NA | TRBJ2-5 | TRBV20-1
CASSPWQGGSYEQYF | TGTGCCAGCTCACCATGGCAGGGGGGCTCCTACGAGCAGTACTTC | NA | NA | TRBJ2-7 | TRBV18
CASSPLAGGIYNEQFF | TGTGCCAGCAGCCCACTAGCGGGAGGGATCTACAATGAGCAGTTCTTC | many | TRBD2 | TRBJ2-1 | TRBV14
CSASNRGSNYGYTF | TGCAGTGCTAGCAATAGGGGTTCGAACTATGGCTACACCTTC | NA | NA | TRBJ1-2 | TRBV20-1
CSARGRLGQEQYF | TGCAGTGCTAGGGGCAGGTTGGGCCAGGAGCAGTACTTC | NA | NA | TRBJ2-7 | TRBV20-1
CSAHPGTSDNEQFF | TGCAGTGCGCACCCCGGGACTAGCGACAATGAGCAGTTCTTC | NA | TRBD2 | TRBJ2-1 | TRBV20-1
CASSQGGRGHQPQHF | TGTGCCAGCAGCCAAGGTGGAAGGGGCCATCAGCCCCAGCATTTT | many | NA | TRBJ1-5 | TRBV3-1
CATSGMGNEQFF | TGTGCCACCAGTGGGATGGGAAATGAGCAGTTCTTC | NA | NA | TRBJ2-1 | TRBV24-1
CSGRHRGSQPQHF | TGCAGTGGTCGACACAGGGGGAGTCAGCCCCAGCATTTT | many | TRBD1 | TRBJ1-5 | TRBV20-1
CASSLQGSGPYEQYF | TGTGCCAGCAGCTTACAGGGTTCGGGACCCTACGAGCAGTACTTC | NA | NA | TRBJ2-7 | TRBV7-2
CASSLEASGLYEQYF | TGCGCCAGCAGCTTGGAGGCTAGCGGACTCTACGAGCAGTACTTC | few | TRBD2 | TRBJ2-7 | TRBV5-1
CASSPRTGYGNEQFF | TGTGCCAGCAGCCCCCGGACAGGGTACGGCAATGAGCAGTTCTTC | many | TRBD1 | TRBJ2-1 | TRBV11-1
CASNLGLNNEKLFF | TGTGCCAGCAACCTCGGACTCAATAATGAAAAACTGTTTTTT | few | NA | TRBJ1-4 | TRBV6-1
CSVDAGINEQFF | TGCAGCGTTGACGCGGGTATCAATGAGCAGTTCTTC | NA | NA | TRBJ2-1 | TRBV29-1
CASRRDISTEAFF | TGTGCCAGCAGAAGGGACATATCCACTGAAGCTTTCTTT | many | NA | TRBJ1-1 | TRBV12-3/TRBV12-4
CASRRGQDQPQHF | TGTGCCAGCAGAAGAGGACAGGATCAGCCCCAGCATTTT | NA | TRBD1 | TRBJ1-5 | TRBV6-1
CASSLISGPTEAFF | TGTGCCAGCAGCTTGATTTCAGGGCCTACTGAAGCTTTCTTT | many | NA | TRBJ1-1 | TRBV7-9
CASSFWLAGKETQYF | TGTGCCAGCAGCTTTTGGCTAGCGGGGAAAGAGACCCAGTACTTC | many | TRBD2 | TRBJ2-5 | TRBV7-2
CASTQVAQVHEQYF | TGTGCCAGCACCCAAGTTGCGCAGGTTCACGAGCAGTACTTC | few | NA | TRBJ2-7 | TRBV3-1
CASSSQLGTSTDTQYF | TGTGCCAGCAGTTCCCAGCTAGGGACTAGCACAGATACGCAGTATTTT | many | NA | TRBJ2-3 | TRBV28
CASSIKTGPGTEAFF | TGTGCCAGCAGCATTAAGACAGGGCCGGGGACTGAAGCTTTCTTT | many | TRBD1 | TRBJ1-1 | TRBV5-4
CSAGSNNEQFF | TGCAGTGCTGGATCTAACAATGAGCAGTTCTTC | NA | NA | TRBJ2-1 | TRBV20-1
CASSVARGLYETQYF | TGTGCCAGCAGCGTAGCTCGGGGTTTGTATGAGACCCAGTACTTC | many | NA | TRBJ2-5 | TRBV9
CASSFSRLVAGRSYEQYF | TGTGCCAGCAGCTTCTCCCGCTTGGTAGCGGGACGTTCCTACGAGCAGTACTTC | many | TRBD2 | TRBJ2-7 | TRBV13
CSASLGQASQPQHF | TGCAGTGCTAGCCTTGGACAGGCCAGTCAGCCCCAGCATTTT | NA | TRBD1 | TRBJ1-5 | TRBV20-1
CASSPLRQTGNTIYF | TGTGCCAGCAGTCCCCTGAGACAAACTGGAAACACCATATATTTT | many | NA | TRBJ1-3 | TRBV12-3/TRBV12-4
CASSPTRVRTDTQYF | TGTGCCAGCAGTCCGACCCGGGTACGCACAGATACGCAGTATTTT | many | NA | TRBJ2-3 | TRBV27
CASCLAVGANVLTF | TGTGCCAGCTGCCTGGCGGTAGGGGCCAACGTCCTGACTTTC | NA | NA | TRBJ2-6 | TRBV6-1
CSVREDRVGNEQFF | TGCAGCGTCAGAGAGGACAGGGTGGGGAATGAGCAGTTCTTC | NA | TRBD1 | TRBJ2-1 | TRBV29-1
CSADGGRRNTDTQYF | TGCAGTGCTGATGGAGGGAGGAGGAACACAGATACGCAGTATTTT | NA | NA | TRBJ2-3 | TRBV20-1
CASSIGINYEQYF | TGTGCCAGCAGCATAGGGATTAACTACGAGCAGTACTTC | many | NA | TRBJ2-7 | TRBV9
CASSLVGTSAETQYF | TGCGCCAGCAGCTTGGTTGGGACTAGTGCGGAGACCCAGTACTTC | NA | TRBD2 | TRBJ2-5 | TRBV5-1
CASSLDSHREQYF | TGTGCCAGCAGCCTGGACAGTCACCGCGAGCAGTACTTC | many | NA | TRBJ2-7 | TRBV12-3/TRBV12-4